The 26 T cell receptor beta chains below come from one sample, sequenced in a study of blood T cell repertoires in COVID-19. The method was immunoSEQ multiplex PCR; TCRdb's version includes in-frame clones alone and lacks a portion of them. There are 100,000 to 120,000 clones in the sample; 60% to 80% occur only once, and approximately 16% lies in the top ten. Sequenced: peripheral blood. These receptors all stem from an elderly woman with active or convalescent COVID-19.

The chain has TRBV20-1 and TRBJ2-3; 10 nucleotides line up with TRBD2. In germline, CDR1 is DFQATT, CDR2 SNEGSKA (reference sequence). V lost 3 bases, J lost 2 bases, and 5 bases stayed unmatched. The CDR3 runs to 15 residues. In nucleotides, the CDR3 is TGCAGTGCTAGTGTGCTAGCGGGAGCCACAGATACGCAGTATTTT. Amino acids: CSASVLAGATDTQYF.

This chain uses TRBV2 with TRBJ2-3; D might be TRBD1 (5 bases). There are 15 residues in the CDR3. Trimming left V 1 base short and J 2 bases short, with 10 bases between. CDR1 and CDR2 from the germline V gene are SNHLY and FYNNEI. CDR3 amino acids: CASSEDRLPTDTQYF. In DNA, the CDR3 is TGTGCCAGCAGTGAAGACAGGTTACCCACAGATACGCAGTATTTT.

The rearrangement joins TRBV19 to TRBJ2-5, with D possibly TRBD1 on 6 matching bases. Germline CDR1 LNHDA, CDR2 SQIVND (reference sequence). CDR3 length: 16 residues. Trimming stripped 3 bases from V and 4 bases from J, with 18 bases between. Written as DNA, the CDR3 is TGTGCCAGTAGTATGTTTCCTAACAGGGTTGGAGAGACCCAGTACTTC. Translated, it gives CASSMFPNRVGETQYF.

This clone has only a few counts. The gene calls are TRBV24-1 and TRBJ2-1; D might be TRBD2 (5 bases). V lost 9 bases and J lost 4, with 6 bases in between. In germline, CDR1 is KGHDR, CDR2 SFDVKD. The CDR3 contains 11 residues. The CDR3 bases are TGTGCCACCGGCGGGTACAATGAGCAGTTCTTC. This codes for CATGGYNEQFF.

The chain links TRBV5-1 to TRBJ2-1; 7 nucleotides line up with TRBD2. J gave up 4 bases and V 0 bases, and 4 bases lay outside the gene matches. This CDR3 is 15 amino acids long. Germline CDR1 reads SGHRS; CDR2 reads YFSETQ. CDR3: CASSLASGLYNEQFF. The CDR3 nucleotides read TGCGCCAGCAGCTTGGCTAGCGGACTGTACAATGAGCAGTTCTTC.

The chain joins TRBV28 to TRBJ1-3, with D unclear. V dropped 7 bases and J dropped 4 bases, with 8 bases sitting between them. The length of the CDR3 is 12 residues. Germline V gene sequence: CDR1 MDHEN, CDR2 SYDVKM. As DNA, the CDR3 is TGTGCCAGCAAATCCCCGGGAAACACCATATATTTT. It translates to CASKSPGNTIYF.

The chain joins TRBV5-1 to TRBJ2-7; weak D call: TRBD1 (7 bases). V was clipped by 0 bases and J by 1 base, with 14 bases between them. The CDR3 is 16 amino acids. Germline CDR1 and CDR2: SGHRS and YFSETQ. DNA for the CDR3: TGCGCCAGCAGCTTGGCCAGGGGGGCAGGATCCTACGAGCAGTACTTC. Protein: CASSLARGAGSYEQYF.

The chain is built from TRBV2 and TRBJ1-1; tentative D call: TRBD1 (5 bases). CDR1 and CDR2 (germline): SNHLY, FYNNEI. The CDR3 spans 14 residues. V was shortened by 2 bases and J by 7 bases, with 14 bases between the two germline ends. CDR3 in amino acids: CASSELVQGGEAFF. CDR3 in DNA: TGTGCCAGCAGTGAACTCGTGCAGGGTGGTGAAGCTTTCTTT.

This rearrangement joins TRBV19 to TRBJ1-1; D possibly corresponds to TRBD1 (6 bases). The CDR3 spans 14 residues. The V and J ends lost 6 bases and 0 bases respectively, with 11 bases between them. CDR1 and CDR2 from the germline V gene are LNHDA and SQIVND (reference sequence). CDR3 region: CASRTGSVNTEAFF. In nucleotides, the CDR3 is TGTGCCAGTAGGACAGGTTCGGTGAACACTGAAGCTTTCTTT.

The chain couples TRBV6-1 to TRBJ2-7; TRBD1 aligns across 8 bases. The CDR3 loop spans 13 amino acids. J gave up 6 bases and V 3 bases, and 4 bases lay outside the gene matches. Germline V gene lookup returns CDR1 MNHNS and CDR2 SASEGT. The CDR3 bases are TGTGCCAGCAGTGACCAGGGGACAGGCGAGCAGTACTTC. Its protein is CASSDQGTGEQYF.

This clone is a singleton in its sample. V usage is TRBV24-1 and J usage is TRBJ2-7, with 8 bases lining up with TRBD1. In germline, CDR1 is KGHDR, CDR2 SFDVKD. This CDR3 is built from 15 residues. Trimming cost V 3 bases and J 3 bases; bases outside gene matches: 6. The CDR3 region has the DNA TGTGCCACCAGTGATGCCGGGACAGGTTACTACGAGCAGTACTTC. It is translated as CATSDAGTGYYEQYF.

This clone was picked up a small number of times. The J gene is TRBJ1-5, the V gene TRBV10-3, with TRBD1 identical over 10 bases. The CDR3 has 16 residues. V lost 0 bases and J lost 7; bases outside the gene matches: 6. Germline-derived CDR1 and CDR2 are ENHRY and SYGVKD. Here the CDR3 reads CAISESRDRGGQPQHF. The CDR3 region has the DNA TGTGCCATCAGTGAGTCTAGGGACAGGGGTGGGCAGCCCCAGCATTTT.

The gene calls are TRBV7-6 and TRBJ2-7; tentative D call: TRBD1 (6 bases). Between the trimmed V and J ends, which lost 5 bases and 3 bases, there was a span of 17 bases. The CDR3 has 15 amino acids. In germline, CDR1 is SGHVS, CDR2 FNYEAQ. CDR3 loop: CASSRRTGFVYEQYF. CDR3 sequence (DNA): TGTGCCAGCAGCCGCCGAACAGGGTTTGTCTACGAGCAGTACTTC.

This chain uses TRBV30 with TRBJ1-5, with D perhaps TRBD1 (6 bases). The V and J ends lost 2 bases and 7 bases respectively, with 15 bases between them. This CDR3 spans 14 amino acids. CDR1 and CDR2 from the germline V gene are GTSNPN and SVGIG (reference sequence). This chain's CDR3 is CAWSNRVGGQPQHF. The CDR3 DNA reads TGTGCCTGGAGTAACAGGGTGGGGGGGCAGCCCCAGCATTTT. Using reference TRBV30 and TRBJ1-5 for the parts outside the CDR3, the full variable domain is SQTIHQWPATLVQPVGSPLSLECTVEGTSNPNLYWYRQAAGRGLQLLFYSVGIGQISSEVPQNLSASRPQDRQFILSSKKLLLSDSGFYLCAWSNRVGGQPQHFGDGTRLSIL.

V gene TRBV10-1 combines with J gene TRBJ2-1; 12 positions agree with TRBD2. The CDR3 sequence is 17 residues long. Trimming took 6 bases from V and 5 from J; bases not matched to a gene: 11. Germline CDR1 reads WNHNN; CDR2 reads SYGVQD (reference sequence). The CDR3 nucleotides read TGCGCCAGCAGCTCAACGACTAGCGGGAGATCAAACAATGAGCAGTTCTTC. This sequence encodes CASSSTTSGRSNNEQFF.

As to this clone: The same CDR3 can be traced to other DNA sequences in this sample. V and J are TRBV9 and TRBJ1-2, with 7 positions matching TRBD1. CDR3 length: 14 residues. V gave up 0 bases and J gave up 4 bases; unmatched junction bases: 3. Germline CDR1 and CDR2: SGDLS and YYNGEE. CDR3 coding DNA: TGTGCCAGCAGCGTAGTCGGGACAGCCTATGGCTACACCTTC. Protein product: CASSVVGTAYGYTF.

This chain links TRBV27 with TRBJ1-2, with D unclear. Trimming stripped 5 bases from V and 1 base from J, with 17 bases between. This CDR3 contains 16 residues. Germline V gives CDR1 MNHEY, CDR2 SMNVEV (reference sequence). The CDR3 nucleotides are TGTGCCAGCAGTCCCGCCTGGAGTTATCTTAACTATGGCTACACCTTC. It yields the protein CASSPAWSYLNYGYTF.

CDR3 sequence: CASSPDGSSYNEQFF. Here the CDR3 DNA reads TGTGCCAGCAGCCCTGACGGGAGCTCCTACAATGAGCAGTTCTTC. The V and J genes are TRBV5-4 and TRBJ2-1; a possible D gene is TRBD2 (6 bases). This CDR3 is 15 amino acids long. V lost 4 bases to trimming and J lost 0 bases, with 11 bases between them. Looked up from germline, CDR1 is SGHNT and CDR2 is YYREEE (reference sequence).

The gene calls are TRBV5-1 and TRBJ1-1, with 8 bases that match TRBD1. The J segment lost 3 bases and the V segment lost 0 bases, leaving 13 bases of the junction unmatched. The germline gives CDR1 SGHRS, CDR2 YFSETQ. The CDR3 is 18 amino acids. In DNA, the CDR3 is TGCGCCAGCAGCTTGGGACTCCACACAGGGGGGCTTGACACTGAAGCTTTCTTT. This encodes CASSLGLHTGGLDTEAFF. Based on the CDR3 plus reference TRBV5-1 and TRBJ1-1, the full variable domain is KAGVTQTPRYLIKTRGQQVTLSCSPISGHRSVSWYQQTPGQGLQFLFEYFSETQRNKGNFPGRFSGRQFSNSRSEMNVSTLELGDSALYLCASSLGLHTGGLDTEAFFGQGTRLTVV.

This clone was found a few times. The chain couples TRBV18 to TRBJ2-7; 11 bases align to TRBD2. This CDR3 has 15 residues. Germline V gives CDR1 KGHSH, CDR2 LQKENI. V shed 6 bases, J shed 3 bases, and the junction held 7 bases outside the gene matches. CDR3 sequence: CASSGTSGSVYEQYF. The CDR3, as DNA: TGTGCCAGCTCCGGTACTAGCGGGAGTGTCTACGAGCAGTACTTC.

The chain has TRBV2 and TRBJ2-5; D remains unclear. V lost 8 bases and J lost 3, with 10 bases in between. The CDR3 is 12 residues long. From germline, CDR1 is SNHLY and CDR2 FYNNEI. Here the CDR3 reads CASGVSEETQYF. The CDR3 nucleotides read TGTGCCAGCGGTGTTTCCGAAGAGACCCAGTACTTC.

The V and J genes are TRBV4-1 and TRBJ2-1; D possibly corresponds to TRBD2 (5 bases). The ends were cut back, 4 bases at V and 3 bases at J, with 7 bases in the middle. Per germline, CDR1 MGHRA and CDR2 YSYEKL. This CDR3 is 13 amino acids long. The CDR3 nucleotides are TGCGCCAGCAGCCTCAGCGGCTACAATGAGCAGTTCTTC. It yields the protein CASSLSGYNEQFF.

This chain connects TRBV7-8 to TRBJ2-3, with TRBD2 matching over 8 bases. V lost 5 bases, J lost 2 bases, and 9 bases stayed unmatched. The CDR3 loop spans 16 amino acids. Germline V lookup: CDR1 SGHVS, CDR2 FQNEAQ. CDR3 nucleotides: TGTGCCAGCAGCGGATCAGCGGGAGCGAACACAGATACGCAGTATTTT. Translation: CASSGSAGANTDTQYF.

The rearrangement uses TRBV15 and TRBJ2-5; tentative D call: TRBD2 (5 bases). V dropped 1 base and J dropped 5 bases, with 11 bases sitting between them. This CDR3 contains 14 residues. CDR1 is LNHNV and CDR2 is YYDKDF in the germline V gene (reference sequence). CDR3 protein: CATSRALLAETQYF. CDR3 nucleotide sequence: TGTGCCACCAGCAGAGCCCTCCTAGCTGAGACCCAGTACTTC.

The genes are TRBV5-1 and TRBJ2-3; 10 positions match TRBD2. The ends lost 0 bases at V and 5 bases at J; junction bases unmatched: 6. Germline CDR1 SGHRS, CDR2 YFSETQ. CDR3 length equals 16 residues. The DNA of the CDR3 is TGCGCCAGCAGCTTGGGATCGGGACTAGCGTTAGATACGCAGTATTTT. Translating it yields CASSLGSGLALDTQYF.

This clone was counted between two and nine times. This sequence joins TRBV4-1 and TRBJ2-5; 10 bases fit TRBD1. J lost 5 bases, V lost 0 bases, and 3 bases had no gene match. The germline V gene has CDR1 MGHRA and CDR2 YSYEKL. This CDR3 region has 15 residues. CDR3 DNA: TGCGCCAGCAGCCAAGAGACAGGGGGCTGGGAGACCCAGTACTTC. Residues: CASSQETGGWETQYF.